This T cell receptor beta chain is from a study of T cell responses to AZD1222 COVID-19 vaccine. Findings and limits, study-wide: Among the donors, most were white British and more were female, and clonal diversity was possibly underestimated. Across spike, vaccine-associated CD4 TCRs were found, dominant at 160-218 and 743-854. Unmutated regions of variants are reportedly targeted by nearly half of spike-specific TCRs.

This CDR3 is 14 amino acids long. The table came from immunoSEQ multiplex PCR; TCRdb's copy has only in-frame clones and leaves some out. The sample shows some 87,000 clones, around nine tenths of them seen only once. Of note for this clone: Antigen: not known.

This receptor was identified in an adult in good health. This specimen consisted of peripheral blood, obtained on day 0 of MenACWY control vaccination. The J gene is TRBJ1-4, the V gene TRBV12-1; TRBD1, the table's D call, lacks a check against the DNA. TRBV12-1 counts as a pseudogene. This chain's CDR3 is CAGGEGRRGEKLFF. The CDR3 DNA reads TGTGCCGGCGGTGAGGGGCGCAGGGGTGAAAAACTGTTTTTT.